This is a list of T cell receptor beta chains from one sample in a study of cytomegalovirus exposure and HLA in healthy donors. Sequenced by immunoSEQ multiplex PCR; TCRdb stores in-frame clones only, minus some. The sample lists 120,000 to 150,000 clones, 64% occurring once. Input material: PBMCs. All receptors derive from a woman in her twenties or thirties in good health and CMV-seropositive. The CDR3 runs from the conserved cysteine through the conserved F or W. D genes are given only for firm matches. Rows give clone size only sometimes, using once, few, many, or a class for an expanded clone.

d_call j_call v_call clone_size cdr3_aa cdr3_nt
TRBD1 TRBJ1-6 TRBV30 - CAWRLTGGASPASPLHF TGTGCCTGGAGACTAACAGGGGGCGCCTCGCCGGCATCACCCCTCCACTTT
TRBD1 TRBJ2-5 TRBV9 - CASSPRQGAVEQYF TGTGCCAGCAGCCCTCGACAGGGGGCTGTGGAGCAGTACTTC
- TRBJ1-1 TRBV5-1 few CASSLEGSNTEAFF TGCGCCAGCAGCCTTGAGGGTTCGAACACTGAAGCTTTCTTT
- TRBJ2-1 TRBV11-2 once CASSFLDSSYNEQFF TGTGCCAGCAGCTTCCTGGACAGCTCCTACAATGAGCAGTTCTTC
TRBD1 TRBJ2-5 TRBV11-3 - CASSLGASPQGPPIETQYF TGTGCCAGCAGCTTAGGGGCAAGCCCACAGGGGCCGCCGATAGAGACCCAGTACTTC
TRBD1 TRBJ1-5 TRBV6-6 - CASRKGDRAQHF TGTGCCAGCAGAAAGGGGGACAGGGCCCAGCATTTT
- TRBJ1-6 TRBV5-1 - CASSRDKSPLHF TGCGCCAGCAGCAGAGATAAGTCACCCCTCCACTTT
TRBD2 TRBJ2-7 TRBV6-1 - CASSAQAGSSYEQYF TGTGCCAGCAGTGCTCAAGCGGGGAGCTCCTACGAGCAGTACTTC
- TRBJ1-2 TRBV9 - CASSVGPVRGLYGYTF TGTGCCAGCAGCGTAGGGCCGGTGCGGGGACTCTATGGCTACACCTTC
TRBD1 TRBJ1-2 TRBV11-2 - CASTPAGGPFHGYTF TGTGCCAGCACTCCGGCAGGGGGCCCCTTTCATGGCTACACCTTC
- TRBJ1-5 TRBV7-8 - CASSSPGPQHF TGTGCCAGCAGCTCCCCGGGGCCCCAGCATTTT
TRBD2 TRBJ2-3 TRBV15 - CATSREAGRTVSTDTQYF TGTGCCACCAGCAGAGAAGCCGGGAGGACGGTGAGCACAGATACGCAGTATTTT
- TRBJ1-5 TRBV5-1 - CASSVQGDINQPQHF TGCGCCAGCAGCGTACAGGGTGATATCAATCAGCCCCAGCATTTT
- TRBJ2-7 TRBV7-9 - CASSLLGPGYEQYF TGTGCCAGCAGCTTATTAGGCCCCGGGTACGAGCAGTACTTC
TRBD1 TRBJ1-2 TRBV27 - CASSNRGHNYGYTF TGTGCCAGCAGTAACAGGGGGCATAACTATGGCTACACCTTC
- TRBJ1-2 TRBV11-2 - CASSLEAGNYGYTF TGTGCCAGCAGCTTAGAAGCAGGGAACTATGGCTACACCTTC
TRBD1 TRBJ2-1 TRBV29-1 - CSARTGGTGEQFF TGCAGCGCCCGGACAGGGGGCACGGGAGAGCAGTTCTTC
TRBD2 TRBJ2-7 TRBV2 - CASRRGLAETYEQYF TGTGCCAGCAGGAGGGGACTAGCGGAAACCTACGAGCAGTACTTC
TRBD1 TRBJ1-2 TRBV18 - CASSLLTGGPYGYTF TGTGCCAGCTCACTTTTGACAGGGGGTCCCTATGGCTACACCTTC
- TRBJ1-3 TRBV13 - CASSFRQATGNTIYF TGTGCCAGCAGCTTCAGACAGGCTACAGGAAACACCATATATTTT
- TRBJ1-1 TRBV9 - CASSVGNQGGTEAFF TGTGCCAGCAGCGTAGGAAACCAGGGTGGGACTGAAGCTTTCTTT
TRBD1 TRBJ1-5 TRBV4-1 - CASSQVGTGLQHQPQHF TGCGCCAGCAGCCAAGTGGGGACAGGGCTACAACATCAGCCCCAGCATTTT
TRBD1 TRBJ2-5 TRBV19 few CASSTRDRGQETQYF TGTGCCAGTAGTACACGGGACAGGGGGCAAGAGACCCAGTACTTC
TRBD1 TRBJ1-5 TRBV5-1 once CASSEMTGENQPQHF TGCGCCAGCAGCGAAATGACAGGGGAAAATCAGCCCCAGCATTTT
- TRBJ2-5 TRBV19 - CASSMSPSRETQYF TGTGCCAGTAGTATGTCCCCCTCCCGAGAGACCCAGTACTTC
- TRBJ1-1 TRBV5-4 - CASSLDPGTEAFF TGTGCCAGCAGCTTGGACCCCGGCACTGAAGCTTTCTTT
- TRBJ1-1 TRBV28 - CASIAADTEAFF TGTGCCAGCATCGCGGCGGACACTGAAGCTTTCTTT
- TRBJ2-5 TRBV5-1 few CASSLVVNSETQYF TGCGCCAGCAGCTTGGTTGTCAACTCGGAGACCCAGTACTTC
- TRBJ2-5 TRBV5-5 - CASSFLRETQYF TGTGCCAGCAGCTTTCTTCGAGAGACCCAGTACTTC
TRBD1 TRBJ1-1 TRBV5-1 - CASSPDRELAFF TGCGCCAGCAGCCCCGACAGGGAGTTGGCTTTCTTT
TRBD2 TRBJ2-5 TRBV5-1 - CASSLGSGRGISETQYF TGCGCCAGCAGCTTGGGTAGCGGGAGGGGAATTTCAGAGACCCAGTACTTC
TRBD2 TRBJ2-7 TRBV7-6 few CASSLSGGLGSDEQYF TGTGCCAGCAGCTTATCGGGGGGACTTGGGAGTGACGAGCAGTACTTC
TRBD2 TRBJ2-2 TRBV10-2 - CASSGVAGVEYTGELFF TGCGCCAGCAGTGGGGTAGCGGGAGTCGAGTACACCGGGGAGCTGTTTTTT
- TRBJ2-7 TRBV7-2 few CASSSLRGRPAYEQYF TGTGCCAGCAGCTCCCTAAGAGGGAGGCCTGCCTACGAGCAGTACTTC
TRBD1 TRBJ1-5 TRBV18 - CASSPGQGRGQPQHF TGTGCCAGCTCACCAGGACAGGGACGAGGGCAGCCCCAGCATTTT
- TRBJ1-4 TRBV27 - CASSFGIGEKLFF TGTGCCAGCAGTTTCGGGATCGGTGAAAAACTGTTTTTT
TRBD2 TRBJ2-1 TRBV5-1 - CASSPTTGGQYNEQFF TGCGCCAGCAGCCCCACCACGGGGGGGCAGTACAATGAGCAGTTCTTC
- TRBJ2-2 TRBV29-1 few CSVEVAGELFF TGCAGCGTTGAAGTCGCGGGGGAGCTGTTTTTT
- TRBJ1-3 TRBV10-3 once CAISESSGPGNTIYF TGTGCCATCAGTGAGTCGTCAGGGCCTGGAAACACCATATATTTT
TRBD1 TRBJ1-5 TRBV6-6 - CASSFGTGGNQPQHF TGTGCCAGCAGTTTCGGGACAGGGGGAAATCAGCCCCAGCATTTT
TRBD2 TRBJ2-7 TRBV5-1 - CASSLVRTSGSEQYF TGCGCCAGCAGCTTGGTGAGGACTAGCGGGAGCGAGCAGTACTTC
- TRBJ2-3 TRBV14 - CASSQGRHTDTQYF TGTGCCAGCAGCCAAGGGCGGCACACAGATACGCAGTATTTT
- TRBJ1-1 TRBV6-1 - CASSGGTRTEAFF TGTGCCAGCAGTGGAGGGACTCGGACTGAAGCTTTCTTT
- TRBJ2-7 TRBV19 few CASSRTTFTSYEQYF TGTGCCAGTAGTAGGACAACCTTCACTTCCTACGAGCAGTACTTC
- TRBJ2-7 TRBV5-4 - CASSYRSGYEQYF TGTGCCAGCAGCTATCGGTCCGGCTACGAGCAGTACTTC